Listed here are 8 T cell receptor beta chains from one sample, sequenced in a study of Ad26.COV2.S vaccination and SARS-CoV-2 variants. Repertoires were generated with immunoSEQ multiplex PCR, while TCRdb's copy carries only in-frame clones and drops some. The sample contains 300,000 to 500,000 clones, 80% to 90% of which appear only once. Treatment of the sample: about 20 received Ad26.COV2.S at low or high dose, single or two shots; about 5 received placebo; per-sample allocation not given. On day 63 after the first injection, vaccine and placebo recipients gave samples. The sequenced sample was peripheral blood, obtained in a trial of Ad26.COV2.S vaccine versus placebo. All receptors come from a person between 18 and 59 years old who received the Ad26.COV2.S COVID-19 vaccine or a placebo.

In its sample, this clone was seen a few times. This chain uses TRBV19 with TRBJ1-1; tentative D call: TRBD1 (6 bases). The germline V gene has CDR1 LNHDA and CDR2 SQIVND (reference sequence). Trimming shortened V by 7 bases and J by 4 bases, and 13 bases separated the two germline ends. CDR3 length: 13 amino acids. The CDR3 loop is CASTAGGSTEAFF. The CDR3 nucleotides read TGTGCCAGTACCGCGGGGGGCTCCACTGAAGCTTTCTTT.

The rearrangement uses TRBV6-1 and TRBJ2-4; TRBD2 agrees at 7 bases. The CDR3 spans 13 residues. Trimming removed 2 bases from V and 8 bases from J; junction bases left unmatched: 3. Germline CDR1 is MNHNS and CDR2 is SASEGT. CDR3 residues: CASSESGRDIQYF. The CDR3 DNA is TGTGCCAGCAGTGAATCAGGGAGGGACATTCAGTACTTC.

The gene calls are TRBV14 and TRBJ1-4, with 7 bases identical to TRBD1. The J segment lost 7 bases and the V segment lost 2 bases, leaving 7 bases of the junction unmatched. This CDR3 region has 15 residues. Germline loops: CDR1 SGHDN, CDR2 FVKESK. This CDR3 is CASSQPGGATEKLFF. The DNA of the CDR3 is TGTGCCAGCAGCCAACCAGGGGGGGCGACTGAAAAACTGTTTTTT.

J is TRBJ1-1 and V is TRBV6-1, with D unclear. Germline assignment: CDR1 MNHNS and CDR2 SASEGT. V was shortened by 2 bases and J by 0 bases, with 4 bases between the two germline ends. The CDR3 totals 13 residues. As DNA, the CDR3 is TGTGCCAGCAGTGAAAACCTGAACACTGAAGCTTTCTTT. Its protein product is CASSENLNTEAFF.

The chain has TRBV18 and TRBJ2-5; 8 nucleotides line up with TRBD1. Trimming cost V 5 bases and J 5 bases; bases outside gene matches: 10. The CDR3 consists of 15 residues. Germline V gene sequence: CDR1 KGHSH, CDR2 LQKENI. The CDR3 sequence is CASSSAGGAGETQYF. DNA of the CDR3: TGTGCCAGCTCATCAGCAGGGGGCGCAGGGGAGACCCAGTACTTC.

The genes are TRBV15 and TRBJ1-2; no definite D call. CDR1 and CDR2 (germline): LNHNV, YYDKDF (reference sequence). The CDR3 runs 12 residues. Trimming removed 0 bases from V and 1 base from J, with 0 bases in between. The CDR3 DNA reads as TGTGCCACCAGCAGAGATAACTATGGCTACACCTTC. It is translated as CATSRDNYGYTF. The full variable domain, its missing parts supplied by reference TRBV15 and TRBJ1-2, is DAMVIQNPRYQVTQFGKPVTLSCSQTLNHNVMYWYQQKSSQAPKLLFHYYDKDFNNEADTPDNFQSRRPNTSFCFLDIRSPGLGDTAMYLCATSRDNYGYTFGSGTRLTVV.

V gene TRBV27 combines with J gene TRBJ2-5; the match to TRBD2 covers 10 bases. CDR1 is MNHEY and CDR2 is SMNVEV in the germline V gene (reference sequence). Unmatched junction bases numbered 2, after V lost 5 bases and J lost 5 bases. The CDR3 extends over 13 amino acids. This CDR3 is CASSISGGETQYF. The CDR3 DNA sequence: TGTGCCAGCAGTATTAGCGGGGGGGAGACCCAGTACTTC.

The rearrangement links TRBV19 to TRBJ1-1; D uncertain. The CDR3 spans 14 residues. Germline lookup yields CDR1 LNHDA and CDR2 SQIVND (reference sequence). Trimming removed 7 bases at V and 0 bases at J, with 12 bases between. The CDR3 nucleotides read TGTGCCAGTAAGAGGAGTGGGGTGAACACTGAAGCTTTCTTT. Protein product: CASKRSGVNTEAFF. Combining the CDR3 with reference TRBV19 and TRBJ1-1 gives the whole variable domain DGGITQSPKYLFRKEGQNVTLSCEQNLNHDAMYWYRQDPGQGLRLIYYSQIVNDFQKGDIAEGYSVSREKKESFPLTVTSAQKNPTAFYLCASKRSGVNTEAFFGQGTRLTVV.